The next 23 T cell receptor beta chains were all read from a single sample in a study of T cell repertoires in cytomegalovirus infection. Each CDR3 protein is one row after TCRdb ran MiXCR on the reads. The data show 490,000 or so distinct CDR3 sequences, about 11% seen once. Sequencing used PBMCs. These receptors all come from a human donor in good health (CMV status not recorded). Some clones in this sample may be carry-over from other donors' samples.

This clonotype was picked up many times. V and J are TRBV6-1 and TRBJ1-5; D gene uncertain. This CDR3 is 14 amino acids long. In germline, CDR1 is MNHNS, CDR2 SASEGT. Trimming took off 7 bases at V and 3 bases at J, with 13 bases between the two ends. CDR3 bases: TGTGCCAGCAAGAAGGGAACAAACAATCAGCCCCAGCATTTT. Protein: CASKKGTNNQPQHF.

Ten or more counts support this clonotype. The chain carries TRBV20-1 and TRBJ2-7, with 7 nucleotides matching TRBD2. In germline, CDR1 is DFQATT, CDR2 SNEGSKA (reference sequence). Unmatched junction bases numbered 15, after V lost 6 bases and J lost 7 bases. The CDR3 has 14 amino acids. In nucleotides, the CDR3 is TGCAGTGCCCAAGTGACAGCGGGGCCCGGGGAGCAGTACTTC. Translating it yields CSAQVTAGPGEQYF.

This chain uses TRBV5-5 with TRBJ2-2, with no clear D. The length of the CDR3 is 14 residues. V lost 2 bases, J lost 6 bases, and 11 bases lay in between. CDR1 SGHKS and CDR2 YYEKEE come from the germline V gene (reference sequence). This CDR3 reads CASSFGSGAGELFF. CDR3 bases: TGTGCCAGCAGCTTCGGTAGTGGCGCCGGGGAGCTGTTTTTT.

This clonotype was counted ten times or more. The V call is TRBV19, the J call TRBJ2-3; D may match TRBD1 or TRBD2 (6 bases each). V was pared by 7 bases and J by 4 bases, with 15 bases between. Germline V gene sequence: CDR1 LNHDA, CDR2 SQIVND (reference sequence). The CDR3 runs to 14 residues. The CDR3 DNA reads TGTGCCAGTACTACAGGGAGGCCAGCAGATACGCAGTATTTT. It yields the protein CASTTGRPADTQYF.

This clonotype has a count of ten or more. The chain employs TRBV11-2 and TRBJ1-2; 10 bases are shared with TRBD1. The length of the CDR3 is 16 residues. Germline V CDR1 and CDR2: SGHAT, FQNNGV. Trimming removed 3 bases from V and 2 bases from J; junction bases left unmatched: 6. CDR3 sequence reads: CASSLAGTGANYGYTF. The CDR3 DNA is TGTGCCAGCAGCTTGGCCGGGACAGGGGCGAACTATGGCTACACCTTC.

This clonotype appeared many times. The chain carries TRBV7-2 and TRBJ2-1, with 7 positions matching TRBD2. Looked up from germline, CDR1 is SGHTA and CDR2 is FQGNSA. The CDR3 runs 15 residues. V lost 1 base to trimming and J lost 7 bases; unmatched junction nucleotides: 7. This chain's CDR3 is CASSLGGGRQNEQFF. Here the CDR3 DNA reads TGTGCCAGCAGCTTAGGGGGAGGGAGACAGAATGAGCAGTTCTTC. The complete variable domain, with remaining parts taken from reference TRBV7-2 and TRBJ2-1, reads GAGVSQSPSNKVTEKGKDVELRCDPISGHTALYWYRQSLGQGLEFLIYFQGNSAPDKSGLPSDRFSAERTGGSVSTLTIQRTQQEDSAVYLCASSLGGGRQNEQFFGPGTRLTVL.

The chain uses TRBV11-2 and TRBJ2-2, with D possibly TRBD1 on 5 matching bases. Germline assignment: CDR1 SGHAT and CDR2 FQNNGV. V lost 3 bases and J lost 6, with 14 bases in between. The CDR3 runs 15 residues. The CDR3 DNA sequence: TGTGCCAGCAGCTTGGTCGCAGGGCTTGCCGGGGAGCTGTTTTTT. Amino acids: CASSLVAGLAGELFF.

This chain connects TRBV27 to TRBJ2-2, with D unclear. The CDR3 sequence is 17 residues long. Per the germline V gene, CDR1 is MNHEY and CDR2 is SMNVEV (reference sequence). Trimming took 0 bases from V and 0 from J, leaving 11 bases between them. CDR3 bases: TGTGCCAGCAGTTTATCGATAGGCAGCTCGAACACCGGGGAGCTGTTTTTT. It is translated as CASSLSIGSSNTGELFF.

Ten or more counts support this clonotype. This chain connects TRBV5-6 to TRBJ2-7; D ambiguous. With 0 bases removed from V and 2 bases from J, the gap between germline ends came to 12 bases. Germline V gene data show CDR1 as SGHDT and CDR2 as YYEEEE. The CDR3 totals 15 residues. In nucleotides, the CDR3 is TGTGCCAGCAGCTTGGGGGCAGATTATACCTACGAGCAGTACTTC. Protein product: CASSLGADYTYEQYF.

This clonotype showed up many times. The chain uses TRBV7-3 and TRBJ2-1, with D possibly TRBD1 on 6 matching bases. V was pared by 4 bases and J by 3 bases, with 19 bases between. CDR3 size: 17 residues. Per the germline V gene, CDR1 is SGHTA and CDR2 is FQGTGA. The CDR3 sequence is CASSSSTGQILYNEQFF. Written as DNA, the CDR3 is TGTGCCAGCAGCTCCTCCACGGGACAAATCCTCTACAATGAGCAGTTCTTC.

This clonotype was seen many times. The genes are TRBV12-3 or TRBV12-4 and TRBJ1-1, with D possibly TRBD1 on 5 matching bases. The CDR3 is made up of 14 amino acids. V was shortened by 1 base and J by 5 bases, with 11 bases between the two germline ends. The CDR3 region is CASSLGRVGTEAFF. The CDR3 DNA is TGTGCCAGCAGTTTAGGCAGGGTAGGGACTGAAGCTTTCTTT.

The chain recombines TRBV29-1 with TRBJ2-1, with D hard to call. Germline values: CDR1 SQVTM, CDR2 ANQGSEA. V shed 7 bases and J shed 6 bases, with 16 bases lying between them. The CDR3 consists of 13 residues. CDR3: CSAGSLPGNEQFF. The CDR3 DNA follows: TGCAGCGCTGGGTCTCTGCCTGGCAATGAGCAGTTCTTC.

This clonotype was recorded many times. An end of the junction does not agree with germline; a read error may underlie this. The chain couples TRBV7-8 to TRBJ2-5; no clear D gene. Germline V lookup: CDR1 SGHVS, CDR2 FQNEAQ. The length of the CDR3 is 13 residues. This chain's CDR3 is CASRFQGLQTQYF. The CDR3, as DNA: TGTGCCAGCCGCTTCCAAGGGTTACAGACCCAGTACTTC.

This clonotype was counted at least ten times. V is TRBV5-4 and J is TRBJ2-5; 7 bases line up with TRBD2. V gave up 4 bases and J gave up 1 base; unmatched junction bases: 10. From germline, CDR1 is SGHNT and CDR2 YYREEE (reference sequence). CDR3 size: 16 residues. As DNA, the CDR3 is TGTGCCAGCAGCCCCGGGGGGACCACCTTCCAAGAGACCCAGTACTTC. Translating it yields CASSPGGTTFQETQYF.

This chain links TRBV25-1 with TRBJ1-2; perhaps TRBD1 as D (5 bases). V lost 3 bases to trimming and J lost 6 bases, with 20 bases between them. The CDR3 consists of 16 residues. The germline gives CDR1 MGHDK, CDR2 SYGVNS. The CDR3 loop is CASSERRGRTLDGYTF. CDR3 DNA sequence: TGTGCCAGCAGTGAGAGGCGAGGCAGGACATTGGATGGCTACACCTTC.

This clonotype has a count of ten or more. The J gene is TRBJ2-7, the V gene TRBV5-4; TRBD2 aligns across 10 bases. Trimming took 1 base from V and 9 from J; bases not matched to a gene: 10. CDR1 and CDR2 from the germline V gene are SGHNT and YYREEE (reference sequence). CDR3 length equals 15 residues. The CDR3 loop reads CASSLWSSGGDRQYF. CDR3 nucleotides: TGTGCCAGCAGCTTGTGGTCTAGCGGGGGCGACCGGCAGTACTTC. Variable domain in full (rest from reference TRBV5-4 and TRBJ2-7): ETGVTQSPTHLIKTRGQQVTLRCSSQSGHNTVSWYQQALGQGPQFIFQYYREEENGRGNFPPRFSGLQFPNYSSELNVNALELDDSALYLCASSLWSSGGDRQYFGPGTRLTVT.

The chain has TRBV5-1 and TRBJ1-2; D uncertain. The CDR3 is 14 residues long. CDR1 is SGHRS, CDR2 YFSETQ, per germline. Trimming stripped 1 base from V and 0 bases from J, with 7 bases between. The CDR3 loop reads CASSLLGTNYGYTF. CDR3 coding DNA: TGCGCCAGCAGCTTGCTAGGAACTAACTATGGCTACACCTTC.

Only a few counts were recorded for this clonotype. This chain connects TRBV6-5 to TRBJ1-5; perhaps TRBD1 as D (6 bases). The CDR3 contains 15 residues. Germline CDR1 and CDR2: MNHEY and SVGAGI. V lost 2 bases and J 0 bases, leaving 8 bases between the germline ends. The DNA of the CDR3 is TGTGCCAGCAGTTACCGACAGGATAGCAATCAGCCCCAGCATTTT. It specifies CASSYRQDSNQPQHF.

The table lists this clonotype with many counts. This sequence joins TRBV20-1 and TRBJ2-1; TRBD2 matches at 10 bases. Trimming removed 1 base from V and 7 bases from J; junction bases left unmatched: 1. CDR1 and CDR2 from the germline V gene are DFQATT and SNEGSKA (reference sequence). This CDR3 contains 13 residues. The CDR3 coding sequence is TGCAGTGCTAGAGTAGCGGGAGGAAATGAGCAGTTCTTC. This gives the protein CSARVAGGNEQFF.

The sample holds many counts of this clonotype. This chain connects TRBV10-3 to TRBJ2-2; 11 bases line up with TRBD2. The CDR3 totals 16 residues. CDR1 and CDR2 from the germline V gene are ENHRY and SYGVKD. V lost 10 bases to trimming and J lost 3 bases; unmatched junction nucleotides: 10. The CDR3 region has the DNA TGTGCCACCTCTGGTGGGACTAGCGGATACACCGGGGAGCTGTTTTTT. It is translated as CATSGGTSGYTGELFF.

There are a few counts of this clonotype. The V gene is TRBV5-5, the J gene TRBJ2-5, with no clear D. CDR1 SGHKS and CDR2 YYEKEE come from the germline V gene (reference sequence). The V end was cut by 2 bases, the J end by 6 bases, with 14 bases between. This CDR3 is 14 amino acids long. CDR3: CASSLGPGLKTQYF. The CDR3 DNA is TGTGCCAGCAGCTTAGGACCGGGTTTGAAGACCCAGTACTTC.

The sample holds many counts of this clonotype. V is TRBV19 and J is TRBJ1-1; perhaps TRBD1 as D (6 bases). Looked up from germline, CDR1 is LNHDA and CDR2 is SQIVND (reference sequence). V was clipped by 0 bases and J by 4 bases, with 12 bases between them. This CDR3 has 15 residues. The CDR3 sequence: CASSIDAGAITEAFF. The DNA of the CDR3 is TGTGCCAGTAGTATAGATGCAGGGGCAATCACTGAAGCTTTCTTT.

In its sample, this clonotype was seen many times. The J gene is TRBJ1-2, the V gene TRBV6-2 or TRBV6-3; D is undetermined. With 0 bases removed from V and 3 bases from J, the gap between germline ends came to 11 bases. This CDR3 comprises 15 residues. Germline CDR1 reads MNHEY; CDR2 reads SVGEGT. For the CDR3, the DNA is TGTGCCAGCAGTTACTCATTTCAGCGAGACTATGGCTACACCTTC. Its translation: CASSYSFQRDYGYTF.